The 9 T cell receptor beta chains listed next were all sequenced from one sample in a study of T cells in narcolepsy. The data were produced by immunoSEQ multiplex PCR, yet TCRdb's version contains in-frame clones alone and is incomplete. This table has around 31,000 clones, 75% to 90% appearing once. What was sequenced was CD45RA- memory CD4+ T cells from PBMCs. These TCRs come from a human donor with narcolepsy.

The V and J genes are TRBV30 and TRBJ2-5; unclear D gene. Per germline, CDR1 GTSNPN and CDR2 SVGIG (reference sequence). Trimming removed 4 bases at V and 0 bases at J, with 12 bases between. The CDR3 spans 14 residues. CDR3 bases: TGTGCCTGGACCGCAGGTGGATACCAAGAGACCCAGTACTTC. Its protein is CAWTAGGYQETQYF.

The rearrangement joins TRBV7-9 to TRBJ2-7; D gene uncertain. The germline V and J ends were trimmed by 4 bases and 3 bases, with 10 bases remaining between them. Germline loops: CDR1 SEHNR, CDR2 FQNEAQ (reference sequence). The CDR3 is 13 amino acids. CDR3 sequence (DNA): TGTGCCAGCAGCTCGGGCAGATACTACGAGCAGTACTTC. Its protein product is CASSSGRYYEQYF.

This sequence joins TRBV6-1 and TRBJ2-7, with a tentative D call TRBD1 (6 bases). Trimming pared 10 bases from V and 0 bases from J, leaving 10 bases between. The germline gives CDR1 MNHNS, CDR2 SASEGT. The CDR3 runs to 12 residues. CDR3 in DNA: TGTGCCACACAGGGATACTCCTACGAGCAGTACTTC. Its translation is CATQGYSYEQYF.

This chain uses TRBV5-5 with TRBJ2-2; tentatively, D is TRBD1 (7 bases). This CDR3 spans 15 amino acids. CDR1 SGHKS and CDR2 YYEKEE come from the germline V gene (reference sequence). Trimming shortened V by 6 bases and J by 5 bases, and 17 bases separated the two germline ends. The CDR3 loop is CASTFRGDLTGELFF. The CDR3, as DNA: TGTGCCAGCACCTTCAGGGGGGATCTTACCGGGGAGCTGTTTTTT.

This clone turned up a few times. This sequence joins TRBV11-2 and TRBJ2-1; 9 bases agree with TRBD1. Germline-derived CDR1 and CDR2 are SGHAT and FQNNGV. V dropped 5 bases and J dropped 4; count of bases not matched to a gene: 6. The CDR3 consists of 15 residues. Here the CDR3 DNA reads TGTGCCAGCAGCCCAGGGACAGGGATTTACAATGAGCAGTTCTTC. The encoded protein is CASSPGTGIYNEQFF.

This clone was detected only a few times. The chain carries TRBV6-1 and TRBJ1-5; perhaps TRBD1 as D (5 bases). CDR1 and CDR2 from the germline V gene are MNHNS and SASEGT. The CDR3 contains 15 residues. Trimming stripped 2 bases from V and 4 bases from J, with 12 bases between. The CDR3 is CASSEWGRNNQPQHF. CDR3 coding DNA: TGTGCCAGCAGTGAATGGGGACGGAATAATCAGCCCCAGCATTTT.

Of note for this clone: Other DNA sequences in this sample translate to the same CDR3. The CDR3 protein is CASSQGGLVVTDEQFF. CDR3 coding DNA: TGTGCCAGCAGCCAAGGGGGACTAGTCGTTACCGATGAGCAGTTCTTC. V is TRBV4-2 and J is TRBJ2-1; 8 nucleotides match TRBD2. CDR3 length: 16 residues. Germline V lookup: CDR1 LGHNA, CDR2 YNFKEQ. J gave up 8 bases and V 1 base, and 10 bases lay outside the gene matches.

This chain connects TRBV6-1 to TRBJ1-1, with 9 positions matching TRBD1. CDR3 length equals 11 residues. CDR1 is MNHNS and CDR2 is SASEGT in the germline V gene. V was clipped by 8 bases and J by 5 bases; unmatched bases: 0. The CDR3 bases are TGTGCCAGCGGACAGGGGACTGAAGCTTTCTTT. This gives the protein CASGQGTEAFF.

This CDR3 reads CASSQNTGPQETQYF. For the CDR3, the DNA is TGCGCCAGCAGCCAGAACACCGGGCCTCAAGAGACCCAGTACTTC. The rearrangement joins TRBV5-1 to TRBJ2-5; D not certain. The CDR3 is 15 amino acids. With 4 bases removed from V and 2 bases from J, the gap between germline ends came to 15 bases. Germline V gene sequence: CDR1 SGHRS, CDR2 YFSETQ.